This TCR beta chain originates from a study of OX40 agonist ivuxolimab in advanced cancers. Overall study: Past anti-PD-1, anti-PD-L1 or anti-CTLA-4 therapy was accepted, and roughly 42% had received some.

The assay was immunoSEQ multiplex PCR, and TCRdb's table has in-frame clones only and misses some. Altogether 55,000 to 70,000 clones are present, approximately 87% being singletons, with the ten largest covering 6% to 7.5%. Trimming at V came to 4 bases and at J to 6 bases, leaving 4 bases not matched to a gene. Germline V gene lookup returns CDR1 SGHTA and CDR2 FQGTGA. CDR3 size: 13 residues. The sequence derives from an adult with an advanced solid tumor such as melanoma, head and neck, liver or kidney cancer. The J gene is TRBJ2-3, the V gene TRBV7-3, with 7 bases fitting TRBD1. The sample in question was CD4+ or CD8+ T cells sorted from blood, obtained in a trial of the OX40 agonist ivuxolimab. The CDR3 nucleotides are TGTGCCAGCAGCTGGGACAGCGGCGATACGCAGTATTTT. Encoded protein: CASSWDSGDTQYF.